A single sample is the source of the 24 T cell receptor beta chains below, sequenced in a study of blood T cells in healthy people across ages. A sample-barcoded 5' primer and a J-beta primer mix were used in a second PCR of about 7 to 12 cycles. TCRdb reanalysed the 5' RACE reads using MiXCR and keeps one entry per CDR3 protein. This sample has about 800,000 distinct CDR3 sequences, with 58% found just once. Sequencing was performed on blood. These TCRs come from a man aged 25-45 years in good health.

The CDR3: CASSYGDRGGYEQYF. Written as DNA, the CDR3 is TGTGCCAGCAGTTACGGGGACAGGGGAGGATACGAGCAGTACTTC. The chain joins TRBV6-5 to TRBJ2-5; 10 bases agree with TRBD1. The DNA end is a closer match to TRBJ2-7, so the J assignment may be wrong. The germline gives CDR1 MNHEY, CDR2 SVGAGI. The CDR3 sequence is 15 residues long.

The V call is TRBV7-9, the J call TRBJ2-5, with D possibly called TRBD1 or TRBD2 (5 bases each). This CDR3 has 15 amino acids. Germline V gives CDR1 SEHNR, CDR2 FQNEAQ (reference sequence). Trimming cost V 5 bases and J 5 bases, with 18 bases left between them. CDR3 sequence (DNA): TGTGCCAGCAGCCCATGGGACGGGGACGGGGAGACCCAGTACTTC. Residues: CASSPWDGDGETQYF.

The table lists this clonotype with a count of one. V and J are TRBV20-1 and TRBJ2-7; D might be TRBD1 (5 bases). The CDR3 is 13 residues long. The germline V gene has CDR1 DFQATT and CDR2 SNEGSKA (reference sequence). Trimming stripped 2 bases from V and 3 bases from J, with 11 bases between. CDR3 loop: CSARRPGIYEQYF. CDR3 DNA: TGCAGTGCTAGAAGGCCAGGGATCTACGAGCAGTACTTC.

This rearrangement joins TRBV5-6 to TRBJ2-6; 8 positions match TRBD2. The germline V gene has CDR1 SGHDT and CDR2 YYEEEE. There are 19 residues in the CDR3. V lost 3 bases to trimming and J lost 1 base; unmatched junction nucleotides: 12. The CDR3 DNA is TGTGCCAGCAGCTCCGTCCGAGGAGCGGGGGCGTCTGGGGCCAACGTCCTGACTTTC. Residues: CASSSVRGAGASGANVLTF.

The genes are TRBV20-1 and TRBJ2-7, with D perhaps matching TRBD1 (6 bases). With 3 bases removed from V and 2 bases from J, the gap between germline ends came to 20 bases. The germline gives CDR1 DFQATT, CDR2 SNEGSKA (reference sequence). The CDR3 runs 16 residues. The CDR3 nucleotides are TGCAGTGCTAGTTCCCGACAGGCGGGCCCAACCTACGAGCAGTACTTC. As protein: CSASSRQAGPTYEQYF.

This chain links TRBV4-3 with TRBJ2-7; D is undetermined. The CDR3 loop spans 16 amino acids. Trimming removed 3 bases from V and 0 bases from J, with 15 bases in between. Germline V CDR1 and CDR2: LGHNA, YSLEER. CDR3 in amino acids: CASSQDRSINSYEQYF. DNA of the CDR3: TGCGCCAGCAGCCAGGACCGAAGCATTAACTCCTACGAGCAGTACTTC.

This chain joins TRBV4-1 and TRBJ2-3; tentative D call: TRBD1 (5 bases). There are 16 residues in the CDR3. V was pared by 0 bases and J by 5 bases, with 15 bases between. CDR1 and CDR2 from the germline V gene are MGHRA and YSYEKL. CDR3 sequence reads: CASSQDSTGYKDTQYF. The CDR3 DNA reads TGCGCCAGCAGCCAAGATTCCACAGGCTATAAAGATACGCAGTATTTT.

V is TRBV4-1 and J is TRBJ1-2, with D possibly matching TRBD1 (5 bases). V lost 2 bases, J lost 5 bases, and 21 bases lay in between. The CDR3 has 17 amino acids. Germline CDR1 is MGHRA and CDR2 is YSYEKL. CDR3 residues: CASSQYSGPGFSYGYTF. CDR3 in DNA: TGCGCCAGCAGCCAATATTCGGGGCCGGGGTTCTCATATGGCTACACCTTC.

The chain carries TRBV5-1 and TRBJ2-5, with D perhaps being TRBD1 or TRBD2 (6 bases each). CDR1 is SGHRS, CDR2 YFSETQ, per germline. The CDR3 runs to 14 residues. Trimming took 1 base from V and 3 from J, leaving 10 bases between them. The CDR3 coding sequence is TGCGCCAGCAGCTTGTGGGGGGCGAAAGAGACCCAGTACTTC. Protein product: CASSLWGAKETQYF.

The chain employs TRBV20-1 and TRBJ2-5, with TRBD1 matching 9 bases. Per germline, CDR1 DFQATT and CDR2 SNEGSKA (reference sequence). J was trimmed by 3 bases and V by 4 bases; bases with no gene match: 6. The CDR3 consists of 14 residues. The CDR3 is CSAKHRTGEETQYF. As DNA, the CDR3 is TGCAGTGCTAAACATCGGACAGGGGAAGAGACCCAGTACTTC.

This rearrangement joins TRBV7-6 to TRBJ2-3, with a tentative D call TRBD2 (6 bases). This CDR3 is built from 13 residues. V was pared by 2 bases and J by 6 bases, with 9 bases between. Germline V gene lookup returns CDR1 SGHVS and CDR2 FNYEAQ. The CDR3 region has the DNA TGTGCCAGCAGCTTAATTGCGGGGGATACGCAGTATTTT. Encoded protein: CASSLIAGDTQYF.

The CDR3 DNA reads TGCGCCAGCAGCCAAGATAGAAGGGGTTTTGAGACCCAGTACTTC. Translated: CASSQDRRGFETQYF. The chain employs TRBV4-3 and TRBJ2-5; D is perhaps TRBD1 (5 bases). Germline loops: CDR1 LGHNA, CDR2 YSLEER. This CDR3 has 15 amino acids. Trimming took off 0 bases at V and 5 bases at J, with 13 bases between the two ends.

This clonotype was detected a few times. V usage is TRBV20-1 and J usage is TRBJ2-7; no clear D gene. The CDR3 spans 12 residues. The ends were cut back, 3 bases at V and 0 bases at J, with 6 bases in the middle. Germline CDR1 is DFQATT and CDR2 is SNEGSKA (reference sequence). In DNA, the CDR3 is TGCAGTGCTAGCGGCGTCTCCTACGAGCAGTACTTC. Protein sequence: CSASGVSYEQYF.

In its sample, this clonotype was seen a few times. V gene TRBV29-1 combines with J gene TRBJ2-1; TRBD2 matches at 9 bases. CDR3 length: 16 residues. Germline values: CDR1 SQVTM, CDR2 ANQGSEA. V shed 3 bases, J shed 1 base, and the junction held 7 bases outside the gene matches. The CDR3 reads CSVDLAGRMSYNEQFF. The CDR3 DNA reads TGCAGCGTTGACCTAGCGGGGAGGATGTCCTACAATGAGCAGTTCTTC.

The chain carries TRBV6-2 or TRBV6-3 and TRBJ2-1; TRBD2 agrees at 9 bases. In germline, CDR1 is MNHEY, CDR2 SVGEGT. The junction had 13 bases not matched to a gene; V was cut back by 5 bases and J by 8 bases. This CDR3 has 16 residues. The DNA of the CDR3 is TGTGCCAGCAGTCACGAAGCGGGAGGATTTAAGGATGAGCAGTTCTTC. Its protein is CASSHEAGGFKDEQFF.

V gene TRBV6-5 combines with J gene TRBJ2-7; unclear D gene. CDR1 is MNHEY, CDR2 SVGAGI, per germline. V was clipped by 8 bases and J by 7 bases, with 12 bases between them. This CDR3 region has 11 residues. CDR3 region: CASVGPREQYF. The DNA of the CDR3 is TGTGCCAGCGTTGGGCCGAGGGAGCAGTACTTC.

The chain carries TRBV6-1 and TRBJ2-1, with D perhaps TRBD2 (5 bases). V lost 7 bases and J 0 bases, leaving 19 bases between the germline ends. There are 17 residues in the CDR3. Germline V lookup: CDR1 MNHNS, CDR2 SASEGT. The DNA of the CDR3 is TGTGCCAGCAAATCTGCTAGCACCCCTAGCTCCTACAATGAGCAGTTCTTC. Translated, it gives CASKSASTPSSYNEQFF.

J is TRBJ2-1 and V is TRBV20-1, with unresolved D. The CDR3 covers 12 residues. The V end was cut by 1 base, the J end by 4 bases, with 5 bases between. The germline V gene encodes CDR1 DFQATT and CDR2 SNEGSKA (reference sequence). In DNA, the CDR3 is TGCAGTGCTAGAGGTCTATACAATGAGCAGTTCTTC. Its translation: CSARGLYNEQFF.

This clonotype turned up a few times. The V call is TRBV6-2 or TRBV6-3, the J call TRBJ2-7; unclear D gene. V lost 7 bases, J lost 0 bases, and 22 bases lay in between. The CDR3 contains 17 residues. Germline V lookup: CDR1 MNHEY, CDR2 SVGEGT. The CDR3 loop is CASINDGGSASSYEQYF. CDR3 in DNA: TGTGCCAGCATTAATGACGGCGGCAGTGCGAGCTCCTACGAGCAGTACTTC.

This sequence joins TRBV7-9 and TRBJ2-7, with 7 bases aligning to TRBD2. The CDR3 consists of 15 residues. Trimming removed 6 bases from V and 2 bases from J; junction bases left unmatched: 10. Germline values: CDR1 SEHNR, CDR2 FQNEAQ (reference sequence). The CDR3 loop is CASSSLAAVPYEQYF. In DNA, the CDR3 is TGTGCCAGCAGTTCCCTAGCGGCTGTCCCCTACGAGCAGTACTTC.

The V call is TRBV5-1, the J call TRBJ1-4; D unclear. The germline V and J ends were trimmed by 4 bases and 3 bases, with 10 bases remaining between them. CDR1 SGHRS and CDR2 YFSETQ come from the germline V gene. The CDR3 is made up of 14 amino acids. The CDR3 protein is CASSRGPANEKLFF. The CDR3 DNA is TGCGCCAGCAGCAGAGGCCCAGCTAATGAAAAACTGTTTTTT.

With regard to this clonotype: This may be a read error, as it is one base from a much larger clone. The J gene is TRBJ2-5, the V gene TRBV4-1; 12 bases match TRBD2. Trimming removed 1 base from V and 11 bases from J; junction bases left unmatched: 8. The CDR3 totals 15 residues. Germline loops: CDR1 MGHRA, CDR2 YSYEKL. The CDR3 is CASSQGLAGENEQYF. DNA for the CDR3: TGCGCCAGCAGCCAAGGACTAGCGGGGGAGAATGAGCAGTACTTC.

This clonotype was recorded a few times. The chain joins TRBV7-9 to TRBJ1-1; TRBD1 is a possible D gene (5 bases). The CDR3 is 14 residues long. Between the trimmed V and J ends, which lost 1 base and 4 bases, there was a span of 10 bases. Germline CDR1 is SEHNR and CDR2 is FQNEAQ (reference sequence). CDR3 bases: TGTGCCAGCAGCTTAGAGGGGCGGTCCACTGAAGCTTTCTTT. Translating gives CASSLEGRSTEAFF.

The chain recombines TRBV6-4 with TRBJ2-5; D not resolved. The CDR3 is 13 residues long. With 2 bases removed from V and 11 bases from J, the gap between germline ends came to 15 bases. The germline gives CDR1 MRHNA, CDR2 SNTAGT. CDR3: CASSDPPGSEQYF. The CDR3, as DNA: TGTGCCAGCAGTGACCCACCCGGCTCTGAGCAGTACTTC.